Listed below are T cell receptor beta chains from one sample, sequenced in a study of cytomegalovirus exposure and HLA in healthy donors. Method: immunoSEQ multiplex PCR; TCRdb's copy keeps in-frame clones and lacks some. The data hold 150,000 to 200,000 clones, with 79% observed a single time. Sequenced sample: PBMCs. These receptors all come from a woman aged 40 to 50 in good health and CMV-seronegative. Each CDR3 is given with its conserved first and last residue. The order of the fields is J gene, D gene, V gene, clone size, CDR3 protein, CDR3 DNA. D genes are given only for firm matches. Some rows mark clone size as missing; the rest say once, few, many or name a class of expanded clone.

TRBJ1-5 - TRBV5-6 - CASSPGARQPQHF TGTGCCAGCAGCCCAGGGGCTAGACAGCCCCAGCATTTT
TRBJ1-1 TRBD1 TRBV5-5 - CASSRTGLGHTEAFF TGTGCCAGCAGCCGGACAGGGCTGGGACACACTGAAGCTTTCTTT
TRBJ2-7 TRBD1 TRBV2 - CAVRDRAYEQYF TGTGCCGTGCGGGACAGGGCCTACGAGCAGTACTTC
TRBJ2-5 TRBD2 TRBV10-3 many CAISESHTSGGNQETQYF TGTGCCATCAGTGAGTCCCATACTAGCGGGGGAAACCAAGAGACCCAGTACTTC
TRBJ2-3 TRBD2 TRBV7-9 - CASSSSRVSSGKYTDTQYF TGTGCCAGCAGCTCCAGCAGGGTGTCTAGCGGGAAGTACACAGATACGCAGTATTTT
TRBJ1-4 - TRBV2 once CASRREGAANEKLFF TGTGCCAGCAGGAGGGAGGGCGCAGCTAATGAAAAACTGTTTTTT
TRBJ2-1 TRBD2 TRBV6-4 - CASSCQRGPEYNEQFF TGTGCCAGCAGTTGCCAGCGGGGGCCTGAGTACAATGAGCAGTTCTTC
TRBJ2-7 TRBD2 TRBV6-5 - CASSLGGRAPYEQYF TGTGCCAGCAGTTTGGGCGGGAGGGCCCCATACGAGCAGTACTTC
TRBJ1-4 - TRBV13 few CASSFWAEEKLFF TGTGCCAGCAGCTTCTGGGCCGAGGAAAAACTGTTTTTT
TRBJ1-5 TRBD1 TRBV18 once CASSLGQGINQPQHF TGTGCCAGCTCACTCGGACAGGGGATAAATCAGCCCCAGCATTTT
TRBJ2-7 TRBD2 TRBV6-5 - CARRGLAGYLDERYF TGTGCCAGGCGGGGACTAGCGGGGTACTTAGACGAGCGGTACTTC
TRBJ2-5 TRBD2 TRBV9 - CASSVSMGGGRDQETQYF TGTGCCAGCAGCGTTTCAATGGGGGGGGGAAGGGACCAAGAGACCCAGTACTTC
TRBJ1-1 - TRBV27 - CASSYQGYTEAFF TGTGCCAGCAGTTATCAGGGGTACACTGAAGCTTTCTTT
TRBJ1-1 TRBD1 TRBV4-2 - CASSQVKTGTGNTEAFF TGTGCCAGCAGCCAAGTTAAGACCGGGACAGGGAACACTGAAGCTTTCTTT
TRBJ1-5 - TRBV2 - CASSLTAHYSNQPQHF TGTGCCAGCAGTCTGACAGCCCATTATAGCAATCAGCCCCAGCATTTT
TRBJ2-7 - TRBV5-4 - CASSLELRSYEQYF TGTGCCAGCAGCTTGGAACTACGCTCCTACGAGCAGTACTTC
TRBJ1-5 - TRBV4-3 few CASSQDRGSNQPQHF TGCGCCAGCAGCCAAGATAGGGGTAGCAATCAGCCCCAGCATTTT
TRBJ2-5 - TRBV19 - CASSGGKAETQYF TGTGCCAGTAGTGGGGGGAAGGCAGAGACCCAGTACTTC
TRBJ2-3 TRBD2 TRBV7-6 - CASSDGLVGSDTQYF TGTGCCAGCAGCGATGGACTAGTAGGGTCAGATACGCAGTATTTT
TRBJ1-1 - TRBV29-1 - CSVARGGDRAFF TGCAGCGTTGCGAGGGGCGGGGATCGGGCTTTCTTT
TRBJ1-1 - TRBV4-2 few CASSQDLVVRQNTEAFF TGTGCCAGCAGCCAAGATCTGGTGGTCAGACAGAACACTGAAGCTTTCTTT
TRBJ1-6 - TRBV14 once CASSQVGQSYNSPLHF TGTGCCAGCAGCCAAGTCGGACAGAGCTATAATTCACCCCTCCACTTT
TRBJ2-1 TRBD1 TRBV6-5 once CASYRTGGNEQFF TGTGCCAGCTACCGGACAGGGGGGAATGAGCAGTTCTTC
TRBJ1-1 TRBD1 TRBV5-1 - CASSSDRARTEAFF TGCGCCAGCAGCTCCGACAGGGCGAGGACTGAAGCTTTCTTT
TRBJ2-2 - TRBV6-6 few CASSDNPGELFF TGTGCCTCCTCGGACAATCCCGGGGAGCTGTTTTTT
TRBJ2-7 TRBD2 TRBV7-9 - CASSPGTSVIYEQYF TGTGCCAGCAGCCCCGGGACTAGCGTTATCTACGAGCAGTACTTC
TRBJ1-1 - TRBV7-2 - CASSLRGGGRTEAFF TGTGCCAGCAGCTTAAGGGGAGGGGGGCGGACTGAAGCTTTCTTT
TRBJ2-7 TRBD2 TRBV5-1 - CASSPSGSIYEQYF TGCGCCAGCAGTCCTAGCGGGAGTATTTACGAGCAGTACTTC
TRBJ2-1 - TRBV5-4 few CASSLGAPAGYNEQFF TGTGCCAGCAGCTTGGGAGCGCCGGCGGGGTACAATGAGCAGTTCTTC
TRBJ2-1 - TRBV12-5 - CASANRGLANEQFF TGTGCTAGTGCCAATAGGGGCTTGGCCAATGAGCAGTTCTTC
TRBJ1-2 - TRBV19 few CASSIAQAYGYTF TGTGCCAGTAGTATAGCACAGGCCTATGGCTACACCTTC
TRBJ1-6 TRBD1 TRBV5-1 few CASRQPGQGAAPLHF TGCGCCAGCAGACAACCGGGACAGGGGGCTGCACCCCTCCACTTT
TRBJ2-7 - TRBV15 many CATSSSSATEQYF TGTGCCACCAGCAGTTCCTCTGCCACAGAGCAGTACTTC
TRBJ2-2 - TRBV28 - CASSFPPPGQGLNTGELFF TGTGCCAGCAGTTTCCCCCCACCGGGCCAGGGACTGAACACCGGGGAGCTGTTTTTT
TRBJ2-1 TRBD2 TRBV5-6 - CASSLRPTSGRMQFF TGTGCCAGCAGCTTGCGGCCGACTAGCGGGCGAATGCAGTTCTTC
TRBJ1-5 - TRBV9 - CASSVGGPNQPQHF TGTGCCAGCAGCGTTGGGGGCCCTAATCAGCCCCAGCATTTT
TRBJ2-1 - TRBV15 - CATSRDLGTRGEQFF TGTGCCACCAGCAGAGACCTTGGGACAAGGGGAGAGCAGTTCTTC
TRBJ2-5 - TRBV4-1 - CASSQTAGSQETQYF TGCGCCAGCAGCCAAACAGCAGGTAGCCAAGAGACCCAGTACTTC
TRBJ1-1 - TRBV7-9 once CASNLDGEGTEAFF TGTGCCAGCAACTTAGACGGGGAGGGGACTGAAGCTTTCTTT
TRBJ1-5 TRBD1 TRBV19 - CASSGQVKNQPQHF TGTGCCAGTAGTGGACAGGTTAAGAATCAGCCCCAGCATTTT
TRBJ1-2 TRBD1 TRBV29-1 - CSGRTGSGYTF TGCAGCGGGCGGACAGGGAGTGGCTACACCTTC